The 31 T cell receptor beta chains given below trace back to one sample, sequenced in a study of blood T cells in healthy people across ages. Through a sample-barcoded 5' primer and a J-beta primer mix, a second PCR was run for about 6 to 11 cycles. MiXCR, applied by TCRdb to the 5' RACE reads, yields one record per CDR3 protein. The profile shows about 1 million distinct CDR3 sequences, more than 40% of them singletons. Sequenced: blood. Receptors were obtained from a woman aged 55 to 70 in good health.

The rearrangement joins TRBV20-1 to TRBJ2-3; 10 positions match TRBD2. There are 16 residues in the CDR3. V gave up 5 bases and J gave up 4 bases; unmatched junction bases: 12. CDR1 and CDR2 (germline): DFQATT, SNEGSKA (reference sequence). CDR3 sequence: CSAGGALAGAPDTQYF. The CDR3 nucleotides read TGCAGTGCTGGGGGGGCGCTAGCGGGAGCCCCAGATACGCAGTATTTT.

The rearrangement links TRBV7-6 to TRBJ2-7; 10 nucleotides match TRBD2. V dropped 5 bases and J dropped 2; count of bases not matched to a gene: 6. The CDR3 has 15 residues. Germline lookup yields CDR1 SGHVS and CDR2 FNYEAQ. In DNA form, the CDR3 reads TGTGCCAGCAGCCCGACTAGCGGGTTCGCCTACGAGCAGTACTTC. It yields the protein CASSPTSGFAYEQYF.

The chain is built from TRBV6-1 and TRBJ2-7, with no clear D. V was clipped by 5 bases and J by 0 bases, with 11 bases between them. Germline CDR1 is MNHNS and CDR2 is SASEGT. CDR3 length equals 14 residues. The CDR3: CASSSRHDSYEQYF. The CDR3 DNA reads as TGTGCCAGCAGTTCCCGACACGACTCCTACGAGCAGTACTTC.

CDR3 DNA: TGCAGTGCTAGAGATCCTGGTTTGACGTACAATGAGCAGTTCTTC. Encoded protein: CSARDPGLTYNEQFF. The chain recombines TRBV20-1 with TRBJ2-1; no clear D gene. The CDR3 length is 15 residues. Trimming shortened V by 0 bases and J by 4 bases, and 13 bases separated the two germline ends. Germline CDR1 reads DFQATT; CDR2 reads SNEGSKA (reference sequence).

The chain links TRBV2 to TRBJ1-5; 7 positions match TRBD1. The CDR3 is 13 residues long. Germline values: CDR1 SNHLY, CDR2 FYNNEI. The V and J ends lost 7 bases and 7 bases, in that order; junction bases with no gene match: 7. The CDR3 here is CASTQGGWQPQHF. The CDR3 DNA reads as TGTGCCAGCACCCAGGGGGGGTGGCAGCCCCAGCATTTT.

This clonotype was seen more than once but under ten times. This rearrangement joins TRBV18 to TRBJ2-3; 7 nucleotides line up with TRBD2. V shed 6 bases and J 4 bases; nucleotides not matched to a gene: 10. The CDR3 runs to 15 residues. Germline CDR1 KGHSH, CDR2 LQKENI. CDR3 sequence reads: CASSPLGGRPDTQYF. The CDR3 bases are TGTGCCAGCTCTCCCCTCGGGGGGAGGCCAGATACGCAGTATTTT. Full variable domain (missing parts from reference TRBV18 and TRBJ2-3): NAGVMQNPRHLVRRRGQEARLRCSPMKGHSHVYWYRQLPEEGLKFMVYLQKENIIDESGMPKERFSAEFPKEGPSILRIQQVVRGDSAAYFCASSPLGGRPDTQYFGPGTRLTVL.

This clonotype was seen only a few times. The gene calls are TRBV10-3 and TRBJ2-7; 9 nucleotides align to TRBD1. With V trimmed by 6 bases and J by 6 bases, 15 bases remained unmatched. In germline, CDR1 is ENHRY, CDR2 SYGVKD. The CDR3 sequence is 16 residues long. CDR3 sequence reads: CAISAGTGKIGSEQYF. In nucleotides, the CDR3 is TGTGCCATCAGCGCCGGGACAGGGAAAATCGGCTCCGAGCAGTACTTC.

Only a few counts were recorded for this clonotype. The chain employs TRBV6-2 or TRBV6-3 and TRBJ2-3, with D hard to call. This CDR3 comprises 12 residues. From germline, CDR1 is MNHEY and CDR2 SVGEGT. V was shortened by 0 bases and J by 9 bases, with 7 bases between the two germline ends. The CDR3 nucleotides are TGTGCCAGCAGTTACTCTAGCAGCACGCAGTATTTT. It translates to CASSYSSSTQYF.

The rearrangement links TRBV15 to TRBJ2-7, with 10 bases matching TRBD1. With 5 bases clipped from V and 5 bases from J, the junction kept 9 bases outside the gene matches. The CDR3 is 15 residues long. Looked up from germline, CDR1 is LNHNV and CDR2 is YYDKDF (reference sequence). CDR3 in amino acids: CATSHYGTGVNEQYF. The CDR3 nucleotides read TGTGCCACCAGCCATTACGGGACAGGGGTCAACGAGCAGTACTTC.

This clonotype has a handful of counts. V gene TRBV7-2 combines with J gene TRBJ2-1, with 9 positions matching TRBD2. This CDR3 has 15 residues. Trimming at V came to 5 bases and at J to 6 bases, leaving 8 bases not matched to a gene. Germline V lookup: CDR1 SGHTA, CDR2 FQGNSA. CDR3 DNA: TGTGCCAGCAGCCAAGGGACTAGCAGCGCCAATGAGCAGTTCTTC. It encodes CASSQGTSSANEQFF.

This clonotype was recorded only once. A much bigger clone sits one base away, suggesting this may be a read error. The J gene is TRBJ2-1, the V gene TRBV11-1, with 11 bases matching TRBD2. Near its end, the DNA agrees better with TRBJ2-7, so the J call may be wrong. This CDR3 is built from 15 residues. Per the germline V gene, CDR1 is SGHAT and CDR2 is FQDESV (reference sequence). CDR3 sequence reads: CASSLLAGGRNEQYF. DNA of the CDR3: TGTGCCAGCAGCCTATTAGCGGGAGGGCGCAATGAGCAGTACTTC.

The chain carries TRBV15 and TRBJ2-1; TRBD1 matches 9 bases. Per germline, CDR1 LNHNV and CDR2 YYDKDF (reference sequence). Trimming took 5 bases from V and 8 from J; bases not matched to a gene: 13. This CDR3 has 16 amino acids. This CDR3 is CATSSNRDRVIDEQFF. The CDR3 DNA reads TGTGCCACCAGCTCCAATCGGGACAGGGTAATTGATGAGCAGTTCTTC. The full variable domain, with the rest looked up from reference TRBV15 and TRBJ2-1, is DAMVIQNPRYQVTQFGKPVTLSCSQTLNHNVMYWYQQKSSQAPKLLFHYYDKDFNNEADTPDNFQSRRPNTSFCFLDIRSPGLGDTAMYLCATSSNRDRVIDEQFFGPGTRLTVL.

The table lists this clonotype with a few counts. V is TRBV29-1 and J is TRBJ1-1, with D uncertain. The CDR3 loop spans 13 amino acids. Per the germline V gene, CDR1 is SQVTM and CDR2 is ANQGSEA. Trimming shortened V by 6 bases and J by 0 bases, and 11 bases separated the two germline ends. In DNA, the CDR3 is TGCAGCGTGGGAAGGGAATTGAACACTGAAGCTTTCTTT. As protein: CSVGRELNTEAFF.

This chain links TRBV25-1 with TRBJ2-7, with a weak D call TRBD1 (5 bases). With 1 base removed from V and 12 bases from J, the gap between germline ends came to 16 bases. The CDR3 spans 13 residues. In germline, CDR1 is MGHDK, CDR2 SYGVNS. The CDR3 coding sequence is TGTGCCAGCAGTGAATCAGGGCGGCAGGGTTGGTACTTC. It is translated as CASSESGRQGWYF.

This rearrangement joins TRBV6-2 or TRBV6-3 to TRBJ2-1; no firm D call. The V gene lost 8 bases and the J gene lost 4 bases, with 9 bases spanning the gap. The length of the CDR3 is 12 residues. CDR1 MNHEY and CDR2 SVGEGT come from the germline V gene. CDR3 coding DNA: TGTGCCAGCGGGCCTATATACAATGAGCAGTTCTTC. It translates to CASGPIYNEQFF.

This clonotype was observed at least ten times. This chain connects TRBV14 to TRBJ2-1; no clear D gene. Germline values: CDR1 SGHDN, CDR2 FVKESK. CDR3 length: 14 amino acids. The germline V and J ends were trimmed by 6 bases and 9 bases, with 18 bases remaining between them. The DNA of the CDR3 is TGTGCCAGCAGTCCCGTCGCCGGGTGGGGTGAGCAGTTCTTC. Its translation is CASSPVAGWGEQFF.

This clonotype occurred a few times. The V and J genes are TRBV24-1 and TRBJ2-1, with TRBD2 identical over 12 bases. The CDR3 contains 17 residues. CDR1 and CDR2 (germline): KGHDR, SFDVKD. V shed 0 bases, J shed 4 bases, and the junction held 3 bases outside the gene matches. The DNA of the CDR3 is TGTGCCACCAGTGATTTGGGCGGACTAGCGGGATACAATGAGCAGTTCTTC. Encoded protein: CATSDLGGLAGYNEQFF.

The table lists this clonotype with a few counts. This chain joins TRBV6-6 and TRBJ2-3; the D gene is possibly TRBD1 (5 bases). The CDR3 spans 16 residues. Germline CDR1 MNHNY, CDR2 SVGAGI (reference sequence). V lost 2 bases, J lost 4 bases, and 16 bases lay in between. This CDR3 is CASSYQPWKGSDTQYF. As DNA, the CDR3 is TGTGCCAGCAGTTACCAACCGTGGAAGGGGTCAGATACGCAGTATTTT.

The chain joins TRBV7-9 to TRBJ1-2; TRBD1 matches 7 bases. Germline-derived CDR1 and CDR2 are SEHNR and FQNEAQ (reference sequence). J was trimmed by 2 bases and V by 4 bases; bases with no gene match: 7. The CDR3 totals 15 residues. CDR3 in DNA: TGTGCCAGCAGCTCACCGACAGGGCGAAACTATGGCTACACCTTC. Its protein is CASSSPTGRNYGYTF.

This clonotype was observed a handful of times. This chain joins TRBV10-1 and TRBJ2-7; 8 nucleotides agree with TRBD2. The DNA matches TRBJ2-5 better at its end, which makes the J call doubtful. The CDR3 has 16 amino acids. Looked up from germline, CDR1 is WNHNN and CDR2 is SYGVQD (reference sequence). For the CDR3, the DNA is TGCGCCAGCAGCCCTCGAGGTAGCGGGACCCGGGAGACCCAGTACTTC. This codes for CASSPRGSGTRETQYF.

The chain has TRBV4-3 and TRBJ2-5; D ambiguous. Trimming removed 2 bases at V and 0 bases at J, with 10 bases between. The CDR3 contains 15 residues. The V gene's germline CDR1 is LGHNA and CDR2 YSLEER. The DNA of the CDR3 is TGCGCCAGCAGCCAATTTCTAGTGAACCAAGAGACCCAGTACTTC. Encoded protein: CASSQFLVNQETQYF.

This chain connects TRBV28 to TRBJ1-4, with 7 bases matching TRBD1. The CDR3 runs 15 residues. The J segment lost 2 bases and the V segment lost 4 bases, leaving 4 bases of the junction unmatched. The germline gives CDR1 MDHEN, CDR2 SYDVKM. The CDR3 region is CASSSAGGTNEKLFF. The CDR3 DNA reads as TGTGCCAGCAGTTCAGCAGGGGGGACTAATGAAAAACTGTTTTTT.

The V gene is TRBV24-1, the J gene TRBJ2-3, with no clear D. Trimming removed 1 base from V and 5 bases from J, with 15 bases in between. This CDR3 contains 16 residues. Germline V gene lookup returns CDR1 KGHDR and CDR2 SFDVKD. In DNA form, the CDR3 reads TGTGCCACCAGTGATTTAAAGCAAGTCGGTTTAGATACGCAGTATTTT. Protein sequence: CATSDLKQVGLDTQYF.

This clonotype appeared many times. CDR3 bases: TGCAGTGCTAGTAGGGCAGTCCTCTCCTACGAGCAGTACTTC. Amino acid sequence: CSASRAVLSYEQYF. The rearrangement links TRBV20-1 to TRBJ2-7; D gene uncertain. Germline CDR1 DFQATT, CDR2 SNEGSKA (reference sequence). This CDR3 region has 14 residues. The V end lost 3 bases, the J end lost 0 bases, and 12 bases lay between the germline ends.

This clonotype was found a few times. This sequence joins TRBV7-9 and TRBJ1-5, with 9 bases that match TRBD1. CDR1 is SEHNR and CDR2 is FQNEAQ in the germline V gene (reference sequence). This CDR3 contains 15 residues. V was pared by 0 bases and J by 7 bases, with 4 bases of the junction left unmatched. CDR3 sequence reads: CASSLAGTGRQPQHF. The CDR3 bases are TGTGCCAGCAGCTTAGCTGGGACAGGGAGGCAGCCCCAGCATTTT.

The chain has TRBV24-1 and TRBJ2-5, with D tentatively TRBD1 (5 bases). CDR3 length: 14 amino acids. Germline CDR1 and CDR2: KGHDR and SFDVKD. V lost 4 bases and J lost 11, with 19 bases in between. CDR3 bases: TGTGCCACCAGTGACAACCCCGCCAGGGATGAGCAGTACTTC. Translated, it gives CATSDNPARDEQYF.

This clonotype was recorded many times. The chain is built from TRBV9 and TRBJ2-3; D remains ambiguous. Germline V gene data show CDR1 as SGDLS and CDR2 as YYNGEE. Trimming stripped 0 bases from V and 4 bases from J, with 0 bases between. The CDR3 extends over 11 amino acids. The CDR3 DNA reads TGTGCCAGCAGCGTAGCAGATACGCAGTATTTT. This encodes CASSVADTQYF.

As for this clonotype: Compared with germline, one end of the junction differs, possibly owing to a read error. This CDR3 is CASSLTGTGATYTQYF. The CDR3 nucleotides are TGTGCCAGCAGCTTAACCGGGACAGGCGCCACATATACGCAGTATTTT. The chain employs TRBV9 and TRBJ2-3; 8 bases are shared with TRBD1. The length of the CDR3 is 16 residues. Germline V CDR1 and CDR2: SGDLS, YYNGEE.

The gene calls are TRBV20-1 and TRBJ2-5; TRBD2 is a possible D gene (5 bases). The length of the CDR3 is 13 residues. The V and J ends lost 0 bases and 5 bases respectively, with 10 bases between them. CDR1 is DFQATT and CDR2 is SNEGSKA in the germline V gene (reference sequence). The CDR3 bases are TGCAGTGCTAGAGATGTGGGAGTGGAGACCCAGTACTTC. Translation: CSARDVGVETQYF.

J is TRBJ2-1 and V is TRBV28; D is unresolved. The CDR3 extends over 16 amino acids. Trimming cost V 7 bases and J 7 bases, with 23 bases left between them. Germline CDR1 MDHEN, CDR2 SYDVKM. CDR3 DNA sequence: TGTGCCAGCAATCCCCCCGGCGTGATAGTTACTAATGAGCAGTTCTTC. Its translation: CASNPPGVIVTNEQFF.

The chain links TRBV9 to TRBJ2-7; D gene uncertain. This CDR3 contains 14 residues. V was cut by 3 bases and J by 3 bases, with 13 bases left in between. Germline V CDR1 and CDR2: SGDLS, YYNGEE. CDR3 nucleotide sequence: TGTGCCAGCAGCGCGGCAGACGGCTACTACGAGCAGTACTTC. It codes for CASSAADGYYEQYF.